The next 19 T cell receptor beta chains were all read from a single sample in a study of monozygotic twins with cystic fibrosis. Sequencing was performed with immunoSEQ multiplex PCR; in TCRdb, only in-frame clones are kept and a portion is missing. The sample lists tens of thousands of clones; roughly 66% were seen once. The sequenced sample was blood. These receptors all stem from a girl under 18 with cystic fibrosis.

V and J are TRBV23-1 and TRBJ1-3; a weak D match, TRBD1 (6 bases). TRBV23-1 has ORF status, its function being uncertain. V was trimmed by 1 base and J by 2 bases, leaving 18 bases between them. The CDR3 is 18 residues long. This CDR3 is CASSQLAGTQRTGNTIYF. The CDR3 nucleotides read TGCGCCAGCAGTCAATTGGCCGGGACACAGAGGACTGGAAACACCATATATTTT.

The V call is TRBV30, the J call TRBJ1-2, with D possibly being TRBD1 (5 bases). CDR3 size: 16 residues. Trimming pared 0 bases from V and 3 bases from J, leaving 17 bases between. From germline, CDR1 is GTSNPN and CDR2 SVGIG (reference sequence). This CDR3 reads CAWSVHVGRRHYGYTF. The CDR3 DNA is TGTGCCTGGAGTGTACACGTGGGACGGAGACACTATGGCTACACCTTC.

V and J are TRBV6-1 and TRBJ1-5; 7 positions match TRBD1. The germline V gene encodes CDR1 MNHNS and CDR2 SASEGT. The CDR3 spans 14 residues. Trimming took 4 bases from V and 6 from J; bases not matched to a gene: 6. The CDR3 nucleotides read TGTGCCAGCAGTGGGGGCCAGGGGGGTCAGCCCCAGCATTTT. This encodes CASSGGQGGQPQHF.

J is TRBJ2-1 and V is TRBV25-1, with D perhaps matching TRBD1 (6 bases). The ends were cut back, 3 bases at V and 6 bases at J, with 21 bases in the middle. This CDR3 spans 17 amino acids. Germline CDR1 and CDR2: MGHDK and SYGVNS. CDR3 sequence: CASSDFSRGRAPNEQFF. In nucleotides, the CDR3 is TGTGCCAGCAGTGATTTTTCCAGGGGACGGGCACCCAATGAGCAGTTCTTC.

V gene TRBV6-1 combines with J gene TRBJ2-7; 7 nucleotides line up with TRBD1. In germline, CDR1 is MNHNS, CDR2 SASEGT. With V trimmed by 4 bases and J by 3 bases, 6 bases remained unmatched. The CDR3 is made up of 14 amino acids. The CDR3 loop reads CASSGPTGYYEQYV. For the CDR3, the DNA is TGTGCCAGCAGTGGGCCGACAGGGTACTACGAGCAGTACGTC.

This clone was observed a handful of times. V is TRBV4-1 and J is TRBJ2-1, with 7 bases that match TRBD2. This CDR3 has 12 amino acids. CDR1 is MGHRA and CDR2 is YSYEKL in the germline V gene. Germline trimming cut 0 bases from V and 15 bases from J; bases unmatched to any gene: 5. The CDR3: CASSQEGGSPFF. In nucleotides, the CDR3 is TGCGCCAGCAGCCAAGAAGGCGGGAGTCCGTTCTTC.

The chain uses TRBV19 and TRBJ2-2; TRBD1 matches at 9 bases. CDR1 is LNHDA, CDR2 SQIVND, per germline (reference sequence). This CDR3 contains 20 residues. With 6 bases clipped from V and 0 bases from J, the junction kept 17 bases outside the gene matches. The CDR3 DNA is TGTGCCAGTAGCCGGGACAGGGTAATTCCTGAACATTCGAACACCGGGGAGCTGTTTTTT. As protein: CASSRDRVIPEHSNTGELFF. The variable domain in full, completed from reference TRBV19 and TRBJ2-2, reads DGGITQSPKYLFRKEGQNVTLSCEQNLNHDAMYWYRQDPGQGLRLIYYSQIVNDFQKGDIAEGYSVSREKKESFPLTVTSAQKNPTAFYLCASSRDRVIPEHSNTGELFFGEGSRLTVL.

The CDR3 reads CASSLDSLNYGYTF. The CDR3 DNA reads TGTGCCAGCAGCCTGGACAGTCTTAACTATGGCTACACCTTC. The rearrangement uses TRBV7-2 and TRBJ1-2, with a possible D match to TRBD1 (6 bases). Germline CDR1 is SGHTA and CDR2 is FQGNSA. The CDR3 runs 14 residues. Trimming took 5 bases from V and 1 from J, leaving 11 bases between them.

The chain links TRBV7-8 to TRBJ2-3; D possibly uses TRBD1 or TRBD2 (6 bases each). The germline V gene has CDR1 SGHVS and CDR2 FQNEAQ. V lost 8 bases and J lost 3, with 18 bases in between. This CDR3 region has 15 residues. DNA of the CDR3: TGTGCCAGCGGCATTACAGGGAGGCCAACAGATACGCAGTATTTT. It is translated as CASGITGRPTDTQYF.

The chain joins TRBV19 to TRBJ1-1; a possible D gene is TRBD1 (6 bases). Germline lookup yields CDR1 LNHDA and CDR2 SQIVND (reference sequence). V was trimmed by 7 bases and J by 1 base, leaving 16 bases between them. The length of the CDR3 is 15 residues. The CDR3, as DNA: TGTGCCAGTATGGGCCTATGGACAGAGAACACTGAAGCTTTCTTT. This gives the protein CASMGLWTENTEAFF.

CDR3 in amino acids: CASSETSGSINEQFF. The CDR3 region has the DNA TGTGCCAGCAGTGAAACTAGCGGGAGTATCAATGAGCAGTTCTTC. The chain couples TRBV25-1 to TRBJ2-1, with TRBD2 matching over 11 bases. Per the germline V gene, CDR1 is MGHDK and CDR2 is SYGVNS. The CDR3 loop spans 15 amino acids. With V trimmed by 2 bases and J by 6 bases, 3 bases remained unmatched.

This clone was recorded only once. V gene TRBV29-1 combines with J gene TRBJ2-7; tentatively, D is TRBD1 (5 bases). This CDR3 has 16 residues. The V end was cut by 1 base, the J end by 7 bases, with 23 bases between. From germline, CDR1 is SQVTM and CDR2 ANQGSEA. The CDR3 region is CSVEVGMDKDIGEQYV. In nucleotides, the CDR3 is TGCAGCGTTGAAGTTGGTATGGACAAGGATATCGGGGAGCAGTACGTC.

This chain connects TRBV18 to TRBJ1-2, with D tentatively TRBD1 (5 bases). Deletions cut 5 bases from V and 3 bases from J, with 22 bases between. Per germline, CDR1 KGHSH and CDR2 LQKENI. The CDR3 loop spans 17 amino acids. The CDR3 here is CASSAGTTTLDDYGYTF. The CDR3 DNA reads as TGTGCCAGCTCAGCGGGGACGACAACCCTCGATGACTATGGCTACACCTTC. Full variable domain (rest looked up from reference TRBV18 and TRBJ1-2): NAGVMQNPRHLVRRRGQEARLRCSPMKGHSHVYWYRQLPEEGLKFMVYLQKENIIDESGMPKERFSAEFPKEGPSILRIQQVVRGDSAAYFCASSAGTTTLDDYGYTFGSGTRLTVV.

This clone turned up a few times. The chain has TRBV7-9 and TRBJ1-1; D perhaps matches TRBD1 (6 bases). Germline CDR1 is SEHNR and CDR2 is FQNEAQ (reference sequence). Deletions cut 3 bases from V and 0 bases from J, with 11 bases between. The CDR3 is 15 residues long. The CDR3 loop reads CASSFGGGMNTEAFF. DNA for the CDR3: TGTGCCAGCAGCTTTGGCGGGGGCATGAACACTGAAGCTTTCTTT.

This chain links TRBV6-5 with TRBJ1-5, with 8 nucleotides matching TRBD1. The V and J ends lost 0 bases and 2 bases, in that order; junction bases with no gene match: 0. The CDR3 has 15 amino acids. CDR1 MNHEY and CDR2 SVGAGI come from the germline V gene. The CDR3 protein is CASSYSTGGNQPQHF. CDR3 sequence (DNA): TGTGCCAGCAGTTACTCGACAGGGGGCAATCAGCCCCAGCATTTT.

J is TRBJ1-2 and V is TRBV2, with TRBD1 identical over 7 bases. Per the germline V gene, CDR1 is SNHLY and CDR2 is FYNNEI. The CDR3 is 18 amino acids. The V gene end was trimmed by 4 bases and the J gene end by 5 bases; junction bases not matched to a gene: 19. In DNA, the CDR3 is TGTGCCAGCAGTGCACTTCGTGAGGGACAGCACCATCGTTATGGCTACACCTTC. Translating it yields CASSALREGQHHRYGYTF.

There are a few counts of this clone. The V call is TRBV2, the J call TRBJ1-1; D unresolved. The V end lost 6 bases, the J end lost 3 bases, and 5 bases lay between the germline ends. Germline V lookup: CDR1 SNHLY, CDR2 FYNNEI. The CDR3 has 11 amino acids. The CDR3 loop reads CASSLYTEAFF. CDR3 bases: TGTGCCAGCAGCTTATACACTGAAGCTTTCTTT.

The genes are TRBV1 and TRBJ2-3; TRBD2 is the table's D call and was not checked against the DNA. TRBV1 is labeled a pseudogene. CDR3 length: 20 amino acids. CDR3 loop: CTSSHLQRTSGKNSTDTQYF. The CDR3 DNA reads as TGCACCAGCAGCCATCTTCAAAGGACTAGCGGGAAAAATAGCACAGATACGCAGTATTTT.

The CDR3, as DNA: TGTGCCAGCAGCGTAGGTGGGGGACATCTTTACAATGAGCAGTTCTTC. It is translated as CASSVGGGHLYNEQFF. The chain links TRBV9 to TRBJ2-1; D is possibly TRBD1 (6 bases). Deletions cut 0 bases from V and 4 bases from J, with 14 bases between. Looked up from germline, CDR1 is SGDLS and CDR2 is YYNGEE. This CDR3 has 16 residues.